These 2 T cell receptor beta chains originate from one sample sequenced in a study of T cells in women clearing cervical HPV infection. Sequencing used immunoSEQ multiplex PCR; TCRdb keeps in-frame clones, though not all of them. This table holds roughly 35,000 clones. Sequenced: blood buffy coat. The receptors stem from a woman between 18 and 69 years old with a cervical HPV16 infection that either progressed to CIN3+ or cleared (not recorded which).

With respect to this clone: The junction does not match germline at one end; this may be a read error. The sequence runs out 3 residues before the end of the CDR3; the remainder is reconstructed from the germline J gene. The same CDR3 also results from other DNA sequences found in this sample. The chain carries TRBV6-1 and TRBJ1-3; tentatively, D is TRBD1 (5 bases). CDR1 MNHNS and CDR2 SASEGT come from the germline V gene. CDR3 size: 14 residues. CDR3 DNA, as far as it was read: TGTGCCAGCAGTGAACAGGGATCTGGAAACACT. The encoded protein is CASSEQGSGNT. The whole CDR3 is CASSEQGSGNTIYF.

The CDR3 loop reads CSAHTGEDIQYF. The sequenced part of the CDR3 DNA is TGCAGTGCGCATACAGGGGAGGACATT. The gene calls are TRBV20-1 and TRBJ2-4; D may be TRBD1 (7 bases). The observed sequence ends 3 residues before the CDR3 terminus, with the missing tail filled in from the germline J gene. The CDR3 is made up of 12 amino acids. Germline V gives CDR1 DFQATT, CDR2 SNEGSKA (reference sequence). Trimming pared 6 bases from V and 8 bases from J, leaving 14 bases between.